This TCR beta chain was recorded in a study of T cell repertoires in cytomegalovirus infection. Turning to the study itself: It was recently identified HLA-C-restricted and well-studied HLA-B-restricted CMV epitopes that the study used. From public TCR beta signatures came an indication of both CMV infection and matching HLA type. Broader study findings: The cumulative frequency of public TCR beta families distinguished individuals who carried CMV together with the relevant HLA. Ex vivo, HLA-C-restricted CMV-specific TCR beta clonotypes prevailed over the rest of the response.

Germline V gene lookup returns CDR1 SGHTA and CDR2 FQGNSA. CDR3 size: 13 residues. Trimming took 4 bases from V and 7 from J, leaving 11 bases between them. At least ten counts were recorded for this clonotype. No antigen is known for it. TCRdb used MiXCR to reprocess the reads, holding one entry per CDR3 protein. Among about 740,000 distinct CDR3 sequences listed, around a third were seen once. This TCR was recovered from a human donor in good health (CMV status not recorded). Some clones in this sample may be carry-over from other donors' samples. The chain is built from TRBV7-2 and TRBJ2-1; perhaps TRBD2 as D (5 bases). Source: cultured PBMCs, taken from culture after CMV antigen stimulation. The CDR3 bases are TGTGCCAGCAGCTGGTGGGAGAAGAATGAGCAGTTCTTC. This encodes CASSWWEKNEQFF.